This TCR beta chain appears in the sequencing data of a study of regulatory T cells in long-lasting Graves disease. Findings of the study overall: Persistent patients had a count of shared public clonotypes (under 3,000) that exceeded that of new patients (approximately 920). With persistent disease, TRBV28, TRBJ1-2 and TRBJ2-5 were the favored segments.

Noted time point: newly diagnosed GD, antithyroid drugs for less than 3 months. Scientists built the TCR library using RNA that was extracted from PBMCs. By American Thyroid Association guidelines, Graves' disease was diagnosed in the cohort. Peripheral blood, nine milliliters of it, was drawn into EDTA tubes. Arm-PCR with iRepertoire HTBI primers amplified the CDR3 regions for these TCR beta libraries. TCRdb reprocessed the multiplex PCR reads via MiXCR and lists one record per CDR3 protein. Of about 350,000 distinct CDR3 sequences detected, about a sixth appear once; the ten largest clones hold roughly 27%. Of note for this clonotype: Antigen unknown.

The CDR3 has 15 amino acids. Germline CDR1 reads SGHVS; CDR2 reads FQNEAQ. Deletions cut 3 bases from V and 1 base from J, with 10 bases between. These records were also assigned to another study, of T cells in Graves' hyperthyroidism and ophthalmopathy.

The chain employs TRBV7-8 and TRBJ1-5; no clear D gene. The TCR comes from a man in his forties or fifties with Graves disease. Sequencing used peripheral blood mononuclear cells (PBMCs), obtained at new diagnosis, from a patient treated with antithyroid drugs. The CDR3 is CASSFMGGSNQPQHF. The CDR3 DNA reads TGTGCCAGCAGCTTTATGGGCGGGAGCAATCAGCCCCAGCATTTT. The full variable domain, its missing parts supplied by reference TRBV7-8 and TRBJ1-5, is GAGVSQSPRYKVAKRGQDVALRCDPISGHVSLFWYQQALGQGPEFLTYFQNEAQLDKSGLPSDRFFAERPEGSVSTLKIQRTQQEDSAVYLCASSFMGGSNQPQHFGDGTRLSIL.